This T cell receptor beta chain was sequenced during a study of cytomegalovirus exposure and HLA in healthy donors. Study-level information: Roughly 85 million unique TCRs from HLA-typed donors made up an early data release.

V was clipped by 10 bases and J by 0 bases; unmatched bases: 5. In germline, CDR1 is MNHEY, CDR2 SVGAGI. This CDR3 has 13 residues. PCR primers comprised 60 Vbeta and 13 Jbeta primers. Some clones are missing from TCRdb's copy, which holds only in-frame ones; the method was immunoSEQ multiplex PCR. This sample yields 85,000 to 130,000 clones, of which 60% to 80% are seen a single time; about 0.8% belongs to the top ten. This clone turned up a few times. Its antigen is unidentified. Overall study results and limits: Listed as cytomegalovirus-associated were more than 150 TCR beta chains. Previous analysis showed most TCR beta V segments were productive about 90% or about 30% of the time.

The chain combines TRBV6-5 with TRBJ1-1; 7 bases fit TRBD1. The specimen was PBMCs. This receptor was identified in a boy aged 5 to 17 in good health and CMV-seronegative. CDR3 protein: CATWGQMNTEAFF. CDR3 coding DNA: TGTGCCACCTGGGGACAGATGAACACTGAAGCTTTCTTT.